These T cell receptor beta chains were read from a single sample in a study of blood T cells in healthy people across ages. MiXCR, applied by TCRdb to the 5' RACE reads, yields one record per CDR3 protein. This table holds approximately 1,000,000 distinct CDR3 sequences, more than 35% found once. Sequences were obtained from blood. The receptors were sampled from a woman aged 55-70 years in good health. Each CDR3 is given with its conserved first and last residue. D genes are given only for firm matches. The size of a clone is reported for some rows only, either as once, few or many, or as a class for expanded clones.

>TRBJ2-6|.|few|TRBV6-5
CASSLLGGSLSGANVLTF
TGTGCCAGCAGTTTGTTGGGGGGTTCCCTCTCTGGGGCCAACGTCCTGACTTTC
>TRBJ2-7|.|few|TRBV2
CASSGAGGGNEQYF
TGTGCCAGCAGTGGCGCAGGGGGAGGTAACGAGCAGTACTTC
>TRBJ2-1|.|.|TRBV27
CASKTEMGPHYSEQFF
TGTGCCAGCAAGACTGAGATGGGACCCCACTACAGTGAGCAGTTCTTC
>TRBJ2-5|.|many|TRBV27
CASSLSPGGRGETQYF
TGTGCCAGCAGTTTATCACCAGGAGGGAGAGGGGAGACCCAGTACTTC
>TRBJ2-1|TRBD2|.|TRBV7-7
CASSPTSGESYNEQFF
TGTGCCAGCAGCCCGACTAGCGGGGAATCCTACAATGAGCAGTTCTTC
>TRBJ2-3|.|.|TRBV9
CASSVRVSTDTQYF
TGTGCCAGCAGCGTCCGCGTTAGCACAGATACGCAGTATTTT
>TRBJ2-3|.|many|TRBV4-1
CASSQVLRVRPDTQYF
TGCGCCAGCAGCCAAGTTCTCAGGGTCCGTCCAGATACGCAGTATTTT
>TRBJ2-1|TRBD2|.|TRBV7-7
CASSPGLAADNEQFF
TGTGCCAGCAGCCCAGGACTAGCGGCGGACAATGAGCAGTTCTTC
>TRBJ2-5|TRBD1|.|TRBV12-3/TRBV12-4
CASSYGTGGVETQYF
TGTGCCAGCAGTTATGGGACAGGGGGCGTTGAGACCCAGTACTTC
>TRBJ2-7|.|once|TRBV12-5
CASGTLGPYEQYF
TGTGCTAGTGGGACCCTCGGACCCTACGAGCAGTACTTC
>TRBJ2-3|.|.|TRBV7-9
CASSLARPPTDTQYF
TGTGCCAGCAGCTTAGCCCGCCCCCCGACAGATACGCAGTATTTT
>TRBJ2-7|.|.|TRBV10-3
CAISEEGKWAYNEQYF
TGTGCCATCAGTGAGGAGGGGAAGTGGGCCTACAATGAGCAGTACTTC
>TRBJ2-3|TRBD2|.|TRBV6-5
CASSLGTIDTQYF
TGTGCCAGCAGTCTGGGGACTATCGATACGCAGTATTTT
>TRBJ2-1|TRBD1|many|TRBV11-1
CASSTQGQGGNEQFF
TGTGCCAGCAGCACCCAGGGACAGGGTGGCAATGAGCAGTTCTTC
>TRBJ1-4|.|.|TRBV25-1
CASGGFEDEKLFF
TGTGCCAGCGGGGGATTTGAAGATGAAAAACTGTTTTTT
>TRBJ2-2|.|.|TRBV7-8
CASSVPRGNTGELFF
TGTGCCAGCAGCGTGCCCAGGGGAAACACCGGGGAGCTGTTTTTT
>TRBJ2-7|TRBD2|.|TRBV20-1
CSASERLAGVGNYEQYF
TGCAGTGCTAGTGAAAGACTAGCGGGAGTGGGGAACTACGAGCAGTACTTC
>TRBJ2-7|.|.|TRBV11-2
CASSSGGRAPSYEQYF
TGTGCCAGCAGTTCTGGGGGGCGGGCTCCCTCCTACGAGCAGTACTTC
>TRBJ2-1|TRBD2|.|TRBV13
CASSQIAGGYNEQFF
TGTGCCAGCAGCCAAATAGCGGGAGGCTACAATGAGCAGTTCTTC
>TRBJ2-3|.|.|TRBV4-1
CASSPGYTDTQYF
TGCGCCAGCAGCCCCGGATACACAGATACGCAGTATTTT
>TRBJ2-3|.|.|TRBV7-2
CASSLEGGGSGGDTQYF
TGTGCCAGCAGCTTAGAAGGGGGCGGGAGCGGGGGAGATACGCAGTATTTT
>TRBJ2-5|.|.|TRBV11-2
CASGSLGFSGKETQYF
TGTGCCAGCGGTTCCCTAGGTTTCTCGGGCAAAGAGACCCAGTACTTC
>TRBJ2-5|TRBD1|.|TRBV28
CASRPGQLYQETQYF
TGTGCCAGCAGACCGGGACAGCTGTACCAAGAGACCCAGTACTTC
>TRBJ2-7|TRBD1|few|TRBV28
CASSFPPGQGYEQYF
TGTGCCAGCAGTTTCCCGCCGGGACAGGGATACGAGCAGTACTTC
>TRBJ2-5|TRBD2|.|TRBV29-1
CSVVKAGEETQYF
TGCAGCGTTGTCAAGGCGGGAGAAGAGACCCAGTACTTC
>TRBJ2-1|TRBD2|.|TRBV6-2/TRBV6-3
CASSSGREGHEQFF
TGTGCCAGCAGTTCCGGTCGGGAGGGACATGAGCAGTTCTTC
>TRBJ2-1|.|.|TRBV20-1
CSAPGLSNNEQFF
TGCAGTGCTCCGGGACTTAGTAACAATGAGCAGTTCTTC
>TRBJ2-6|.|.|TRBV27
CASSHFPGPEGANVLTF
TGTGCCAGCAGCCATTTTCCCGGACCGGAAGGGGCCAACGTCCTGACTTTC
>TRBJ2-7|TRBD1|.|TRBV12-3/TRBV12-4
CASSPGQGGIYEQYF
TGTGCCAGCAGTCCGGGACAGGGAGGGATCTACGAGCAGTACTTC